The clone carrying this TCR beta chain showed up just a few times. The antigen is not known. J lost 3 bases, V lost 6 bases, and 14 bases had no gene match. Germline CDR1 reads MDHEN; CDR2 reads SYDVKM. The CDR3 consists of 17 residues. The record originates from a study of T-cell reconstitution after alpha-beta-depleted transplantation in children. Construction of the TCRbeta library involved unique molecular identifiers. Each CDR3 protein is one row after TCRdb ran MiXCR on the PCR reads. The sample includes over 80,000 distinct CDR3 sequences, 20% to 30% of them seen just once. Overall study findings and caveats: Fresh T-cell production supplied most of the T-cell counts and diversity seen one year after transplant.

The receptor was isolated from a boy between 2 and 10 years old with acute lymphoblastic leukemia, due to receive a stem cell transplant. The chain recombines TRBV28 with TRBJ2-4; 7 bases match TRBD2. The specimen was PBMCs, collected before TCRalphabeta/CD19-depleted stem cell transplant. The CDR3 DNA reads as TGTGCCAGCAGCGCCTTCGGGGCGGGAGAGGACAAAAACATTCAGTACTTC. This encodes CASSAFGAGEDKNIQYF.